This T cell receptor (beta chain) comes out of a study of cytotoxic CD8 clonotypes in ibrutinib-treated CLL. V was clipped by 0 bases and J by 7 bases, with 14 bases between them. The CDR3 contains 15 residues. CDR1 SGDLS and CDR2 YYNGEE come from the germline V gene. Assay used: immunoSEQ multiplex PCR; TCRdb lists only in-frame clones, some missing. The sample shows 300,000 or so clones, over 55% of them seen only once. The chain couples TRBV9 to TRBJ2-1, with D maybe TRBD1 (5 bases). The sample in question was PBMCs, obtained after 36 months of ibrutinib treatment. The TCR was taken from a human donor with chronic lymphocytic leukemia. CDR3 in amino acids: CASSVGTGTGNEQFF. CDR3 DNA sequence: TGTGCCAGCAGCGTAGGTACAGGAACTGGGAATGAGCAGTTCTTC.